Below, 10 T cell receptor beta chains from the same sample are listed, as sequenced in a study of blood T cell repertoires in COVID-19. Assay used: immunoSEQ multiplex PCR; TCRdb lists only in-frame clones, some missing. The repertoire has roughly 150,000 clones, roughly 81% of them found once; the top ten carry about 5.8%. Sequenced sample: peripheral blood. The receptors derive from a woman between 45 and 60 years old with COVID-19, enrolled during active disease.

J is TRBJ2-7 and V is TRBV18, with a tentative D call TRBD1 (6 bases). CDR3 length: 16 residues. From germline, CDR1 is KGHSH and CDR2 LQKENI. Trimming shortened V by 3 bases and J by 7 bases, and 22 bases separated the two germline ends. In DNA form, the CDR3 reads TGTGCCAGCTCACCGTCCGGGACAACGCCTTTGGAGGAGCAGTACTTC. This gives the protein CASSPSGTTPLEEQYF.

This chain joins TRBV3-1 (or the pseudogene TRBV3-2) and TRBJ2-1, with TRBD1 identical over 10 bases. Trimming at V came to 7 bases and at J to 9 bases, leaving 9 bases not matched to a gene. There are 14 residues in the CDR3. Looked up from germline, CDR1 is LGHDT and CDR2 is YNNKEL (reference sequence). The CDR3 DNA sequence: TGTGCCAGCACCCGGGACAGGGGAGCGAGTGAGCAGTTCTTC. Amino acid sequence: CASTRDRGASEQFF.

The V call is TRBV6-7, the J call TRBJ1-3; D unresolved. TRBV6-7 counts as an open reading frame of uncertain function. The CDR3 covers 13 residues. Deletions cut 5 bases from V and 4 bases from J, with 9 bases between. CDR3 amino acids: CASSPGRGNTIYF. CDR3 nucleotides: TGTGCCAGCAGTCCCGGGAGGGGAAACACCATATATTTT.

Relative to its sample, this clone is medium-sized. The CDR3 DNA reads TGTGCCAGCAACGGGGACACTAACTATGGCTACACCTTC. It specifies CASNGDTNYGYTF. The V call is TRBV2, the J call TRBJ1-2, with D maybe TRBD1 (6 bases). V was shortened by 7 bases and J by 0 bases, with 9 bases between the two germline ends. Germline values: CDR1 SNHLY, CDR2 FYNNEI. The CDR3 extends over 13 amino acids.

V usage is TRBV27 and J usage is TRBJ2-1, with 8 bases fitting TRBD2. The germline V gene has CDR1 MNHEY and CDR2 SMNVEV (reference sequence). The length of the CDR3 is 15 residues. The V and J ends lost 10 bases and 5 bases, in that order; junction bases with no gene match: 13. This CDR3 reads CATSLGGDLHNEQFF. CDR3 sequence (DNA): TGTGCCACCTCTCTCGGGGGGGACCTACACAATGAGCAGTTCTTC.

The rearrangement links TRBV9 to TRBJ2-1; maybe TRBD2 (5 bases). This CDR3 contains 14 residues. With 0 bases removed from V and 7 bases from J, the gap between germline ends came to 11 bases. CDR1 is SGDLS, CDR2 YYNGEE, per germline. This CDR3 is CASSVGVGSNEQFF. The CDR3 DNA is TGTGCCAGCAGCGTAGGTGTAGGGAGTAATGAGCAGTTCTTC.

This clone has a single count. This rearrangement joins TRBV12-3 or TRBV12-4 to TRBJ1-2; 7 positions match TRBD1. CDR3 length: 13 residues. V lost 5 bases and J lost 4; bases outside the gene matches: 4. The CDR3 DNA follows: TGTGCCAGCAGTACCGGGACAGCCTATGGCTACACCTTC. Protein product: CASSTGTAYGYTF.

This sequence joins TRBV28 and TRBJ2-7, with TRBD1 matching 8 bases. Unmatched junction bases numbered 10, after V lost 8 bases and J lost 4 bases. The V gene's germline CDR1 is MDHEN and CDR2 SYDVKM. The CDR3 extends over 14 amino acids. The CDR3 nucleotides are TGTGCCAGCGGCCGGACAGGGTGGGATTACGAGCAGTACTTC. Protein product: CASGRTGWDYEQYF.

This chain uses TRBV28 with TRBJ1-5; tentative D call: TRBD1 (5 bases). The CDR3 totals 16 residues. V shed 3 bases and J shed 0 bases, with 12 bases lying between them. CDR1 is MDHEN and CDR2 is SYDVKM in the germline V gene. For the CDR3, the DNA is TGTGCCAGCAGTTTGGGGGGACTGAATAGCAATCAGCCCCAGCATTTT. Translated, it gives CASSLGGLNSNQPQHF.

The table lists this clone with a count of one. V gene TRBV18 combines with J gene TRBJ2-7; the D gene is possibly TRBD1 (6 bases). This CDR3 is 14 amino acids long. V was pared by 4 bases and J by 2 bases, with 12 bases between. Germline values: CDR1 KGHSH, CDR2 LQKENI. The CDR3 sequence is CASSRTGQAYEQYF. The CDR3 region has the DNA TGTGCCAGCTCACGTACGGGACAAGCCTACGAGCAGTACTTC.